This T cell receptor (beta chain) was sequenced during a study of blood T cell repertoires in COVID-19. Study-wide background: Material from acute and convalescent COVID-19 was sourced from the United States, Italy and Spain.

Between the trimmed V and J ends, which lost 2 bases and 1 base, there was a span of 12 bases. This CDR3 contains 16 residues. Per germline, CDR1 PRHDT and CDR2 FYEKMQ (reference sequence). The method was immunoSEQ multiplex PCR; TCRdb's version includes in-frame clones alone and lacks a portion of them. The table has about 41,000 clones, around 80% seen once. The V gene is TRBV13, the J gene TRBJ2-1; no clear D gene. Sequenced material: peripheral blood. The sequence came from a woman older than 75 with active or convalescent COVID-19. CDR3 bases: TGTGCCAGCAGCTTATCGGTGCGGAGTTCCTACAATGAGCAGTTCTTC. This codes for CASSLSVRSSYNEQFF.